These 19 T cell receptor beta chains share one sample of origin, sequenced in a study of radiation and T cells in renal cell carcinoma. TCRdb keeps only in-frame clones here, not all; method: immunoSEQ multiplex PCR. The sample lists some 64,000 clones, roughly 80% occurring once. Specified time point: blood 4 weeks post-SBRT, at nephrectomy. Indicated treatment: 15 Gy SBRT to primary tumor, nephrectomy 4 weeks later. The material was blood, obtained from a patient whose treatment included radiotherapy and nephrectomy. Receptors originate from a man aged 55 to 69 with renal cell carcinoma.

The rearrangement uses TRBV6-1 and TRBJ2-7; 10 bases match TRBD1. The germline V gene has CDR1 MNHNS and CDR2 SASEGT. Trimming cost V 4 bases and J 5 bases; bases outside gene matches: 11. The CDR3 consists of 16 residues. Here the CDR3 DNA reads TGTGCCAGCAGTGGGGCTGGGGGACAGGGGTCCCACGAGCAGTACTTC. Its translation: CASSGAGGQGSHEQYF.

The genes are TRBV16 and TRBJ2-1, with TRBD2 matching 13 bases. V shed 3 bases, J shed 7 bases, and the junction held 9 bases outside the gene matches. The CDR3 has 17 amino acids. Per the germline V gene, CDR1 is KGHSY and CDR2 is FQNENV. For the CDR3, the DNA is TGTGCCAGCAGCCAGATAGGACTAGCGGGAGTCGGGAATGAGCAGTTCTTC. Its protein is CASSQIGLAGVGNEQFF.

The chain recombines TRBV6-1 with TRBJ1-2; D might be TRBD1 (5 bases). The CDR3 runs 15 residues. The V and J ends lost 7 bases and 0 bases respectively, with 15 bases between them. Germline loops: CDR1 MNHNS, CDR2 SASEGT. This chain's CDR3 is CASNPDRLANYGYTF. For the CDR3, the DNA is TGTGCCAGCAACCCAGACAGACTGGCTAACTATGGCTACACCTTC.

V and J are TRBV4-1 and TRBJ2-2; 7 nucleotides align to TRBD1. The CDR3 loop spans 17 amino acids. CDR1 is MGHRA, CDR2 YSYEKL, per germline. V was clipped by 3 bases and J by 1 base; unmatched bases: 8. The CDR3 DNA reads as TGCGCCAGCAGCCAGACAGGGCGAACCAAGAACACCGGGGAGCTGTTTTTT. Translated, it gives CASSQTGRTKNTGELFF.

The gene calls are TRBV7-9 and TRBJ1-1; D remains unclear. CDR1 and CDR2 from the germline V gene are SEHNR and FQNEAQ (reference sequence). The CDR3 consists of 13 residues. The V end was cut by 1 base, the J end by 2 bases, with 5 bases between. CDR3 bases: TGTGCCAGCAGCTTAGGGTCAAACACTGAAGCTTTCTTT. Its translation is CASSLGSNTEAFF.

This clone has a single count. The gene calls are TRBV6-5 and TRBJ2-3; 7 bases agree with TRBD2. Germline V gene lookup returns CDR1 MNHEY and CDR2 SVGAGI. J was trimmed by 1 base and V by 2 bases; bases with no gene match: 3. CDR3 size: 15 residues. The CDR3 region has the DNA TGTGCCAGCAGTTACGGGGGGGATGGCACAGATACGCAGTATTTT. Protein product: CASSYGGDGTDTQYF.

V is TRBV4-3 and J is TRBJ1-1, with D possibly TRBD1 on 5 matching bases. Trimming stripped 0 bases from V and 6 bases from J, with 20 bases between. CDR3 length: 17 amino acids. Germline V gives CDR1 LGHNA, CDR2 YSLEER. CDR3: CASSQEYPLGEDAEAFF. The CDR3, as DNA: TGCGCCAGCAGCCAAGAGTACCCCTTGGGGGAAGACGCTGAAGCTTTCTTT.

The chain carries TRBV9 and TRBJ2-1, with D possibly matching TRBD1 (5 bases). The germline CDR1 and CDR2 sequences are SGDLS and YYNGEE. The ends were cut back, 3 bases at V and 15 bases at J, with 22 bases in the middle. CDR3 size: 14 residues. The CDR3 DNA reads TGTGCCAGCAGCGCGTGGGCAGGGAAAACTACTACGTTCTTC. Residues: CASSAWAGKTTTFF.

CDR3 amino acids: CAISETGDRDGYTF. Here the CDR3 DNA reads TGTGCCATCAGTGAGACCGGGGACAGGGATGGCTACACCTTC. V and J are TRBV10-3 and TRBJ1-2; TRBD1 matches 9 bases. The germline CDR1 and CDR2 sequences are ENHRY and SYGVKD. The CDR3 runs to 14 residues. V was clipped by 2 bases and J by 6 bases; unmatched bases: 4.

This chain joins TRBV29-1 and TRBJ1-5; D not certain. Germline assignment: CDR1 SQVTM and CDR2 ANQGSEA. The CDR3 spans 14 residues. V was cut by 4 bases and J by 9 bases, with 19 bases left in between. CDR3 loop: CSVGTANRERPQHF. DNA for the CDR3: TGCAGCGTTGGCACAGCCAACAGAGAGAGGCCCCAGCATTTT.

The chain joins TRBV7-2 to TRBJ2-7; 7 bases map to TRBD2. J was trimmed by 5 bases and V by 5 bases; bases with no gene match: 9. CDR1 and CDR2 (germline): SGHTA, FQGNSA. The CDR3 length is 14 residues. The CDR3 loop reads CASSLGAGFHEQYV. DNA for the CDR3: TGTGCCAGCAGCCTAGGAGCGGGATTCCACGAGCAGTACGTC.

The rearrangement uses TRBV6-5 and TRBJ2-1, with TRBD1 identical over 7 bases. Germline loops: CDR1 MNHEY, CDR2 SVGAGI. V lost 6 bases to trimming and J lost 2 bases; unmatched junction nucleotides: 7. CDR3 size: 15 residues. In DNA, the CDR3 is TGTGCCAGCAGACTCCCGCAGGGGGCCTACAATGAGCAGTTCTTC. This translates into CASRLPQGAYNEQFF.

This chain uses TRBV19 with TRBJ1-3, with TRBD1 as a possible D gene (5 bases). Between the trimmed V and J ends, which lost 9 bases and 0 bases, there was a span of 18 bases. The CDR3 covers 16 residues. CDR1 LNHDA and CDR2 SQIVND come from the germline V gene (reference sequence). The CDR3 sequence is CASSLRDPSSGNTIYF. CDR3 bases: TGTGCCAGCTCCCTGAGGGACCCTAGCTCTGGAAACACCATATATTTT.

This chain uses TRBV6-5 with TRBJ1-1; perhaps TRBD1 as D (6 bases). Germline lookup yields CDR1 MNHEY and CDR2 SVGAGI. The CDR3 loop spans 15 amino acids. V was clipped by 7 bases and J by 5 bases, with 20 bases between them. The CDR3 DNA reads TGTGCCAGCAACCCTCTCGGGGGCGAGCAGACTGAAGCTTTCTTT. Translated: CASNPLGGEQTEAFF.

This clone has only a few counts. The chain recombines TRBV5-1 with TRBJ2-3; TRBD2 matches 10 bases. Trimming at V came to 0 bases and at J to 6 bases, leaving 7 bases not matched to a gene. The CDR3 is made up of 16 amino acids. Germline loops: CDR1 SGHRS, CDR2 YFSETQ. In DNA form, the CDR3 reads TGCGCCAGCAGCTTGGGTCTAGCGGGAGCCGGGGATACGCAGTATTTT. Its protein product is CASSLGLAGAGDTQYF.

This clone has a handful of counts. The rearrangement links TRBV11-3 to TRBJ2-5; 8 bases are shared with TRBD1. The CDR3 extends over 17 amino acids. Trimming removed 5 bases from V and 5 bases from J; junction bases left unmatched: 16. Germline loops: CDR1 SGHNT, CDR2 YENEEA. The CDR3 DNA sequence: TGTGCCAGCAGCCCTAGGGGACAGGACTCCCTTGGGGAGACCCAGTACTTC. This sequence encodes CASSPRGQDSLGETQYF. Full variable domain (remainder filled in from reference TRBV11-3 and TRBJ2-5): EAGVVQSPRYKIIEKKQPVAFWCNPISGHNTLYWYLQNLGQGPELLIRYENEEAVDDSQLPKDRFSAERLKGVDSTLKIQPAELGDSAVYLCASSPRGQDSLGETQYFGPGTRLLVL.

This rearrangement joins TRBV4-2 to TRBJ2-2; D unclear. Germline assignment: CDR1 LGHNA and CDR2 YNFKEQ. CDR3 size: 16 residues. Trimming shortened V by 0 bases and J by 0 bases, and 8 bases separated the two germline ends. The DNA of the CDR3 is TGTGCCAGCAGCCAAGATATGCCAACGAACACCGGGGAGCTGTTTTTT. Encoded protein: CASSQDMPTNTGELFF.

This rearrangement joins TRBV29-1 to TRBJ2-1, with D maybe TRBD1 (6 bases). The V end was cut by 2 bases, the J end by 10 bases, with 6 bases between. The CDR3 runs to 10 residues. From germline, CDR1 is SQVTM and CDR2 ANQGSEA. CDR3 sequence: CSVETGEQFF. CDR3 in DNA: TGCAGCGTTGAAACAGGGGAGCAGTTCTTC.

The chain couples TRBV6-5 to TRBJ1-4; D not certain. The CDR3 totals 15 residues. CDR1 MNHEY and CDR2 SVGAGI come from the germline V gene. Trimming removed 2 bases from V and 6 bases from J, with 13 bases in between. The chain's CDR3 is CASSYSISEDEKLFF. In nucleotides, the CDR3 is TGTGCCAGCAGTTACAGCATCTCAGAGGATGAAAAACTGTTTTTT.